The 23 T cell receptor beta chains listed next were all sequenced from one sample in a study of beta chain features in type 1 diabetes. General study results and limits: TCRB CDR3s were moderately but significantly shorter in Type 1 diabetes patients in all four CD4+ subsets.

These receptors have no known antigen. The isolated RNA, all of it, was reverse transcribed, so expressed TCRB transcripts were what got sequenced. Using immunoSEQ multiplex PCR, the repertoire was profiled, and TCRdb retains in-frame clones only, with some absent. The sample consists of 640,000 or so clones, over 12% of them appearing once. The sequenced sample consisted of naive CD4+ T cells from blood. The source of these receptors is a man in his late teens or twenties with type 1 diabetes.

CDR3 amino acids: CAWSVSSGRRSETQYF. The CDR3 nucleotides are TGTGCCTGGAGTGTTAGTAGCGGGAGGCGCTCGGAGACCCAGTACTTC. V and J are TRBV30 and TRBJ2-5; 10 nucleotides agree with TRBD2. Trimming at V came to 0 bases and at J to 5 bases, leaving 9 bases not matched to a gene. The CDR3 totals 16 residues. The germline CDR1 and CDR2 sequences are GTSNPN and SVGIG (reference sequence).

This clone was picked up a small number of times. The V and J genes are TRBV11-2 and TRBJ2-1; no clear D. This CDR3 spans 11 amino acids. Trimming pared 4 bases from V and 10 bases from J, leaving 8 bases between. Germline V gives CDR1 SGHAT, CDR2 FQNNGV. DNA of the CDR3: TGTGCCAGCAGCTCCGTATGGGAGCAGTTCTTC. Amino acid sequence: CASSSVWEQFF. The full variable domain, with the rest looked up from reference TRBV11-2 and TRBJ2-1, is EAGVAQSPRYKIIEKRQSVAFWCNPISGHATLYWYQQILGQGPKLLIQFQNNGVVDDSQLPKDRFSAERLKGVDSTLKIQPAKLEDSAVYLCASSSVWEQFFGPGTRLTVL.

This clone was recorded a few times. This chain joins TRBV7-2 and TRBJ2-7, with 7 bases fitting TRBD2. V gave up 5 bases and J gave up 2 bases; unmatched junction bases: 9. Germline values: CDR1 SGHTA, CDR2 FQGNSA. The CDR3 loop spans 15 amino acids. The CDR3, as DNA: TGTGCCAGCAGCCCTAACGGGGGGTTCGCCTACGAGCAGTACTTC. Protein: CASSPNGGFAYEQYF. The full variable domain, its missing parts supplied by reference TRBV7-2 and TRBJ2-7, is GAGVSQSPSNKVTEKGKDVELRCDPISGHTALYWYRQSLGQGLEFLIYFQGNSAPDKSGLPSDRFSAERTGGSVSTLTIQRTQQEDSAVYLCASSPNGGFAYEQYFGPGTRLTVT.

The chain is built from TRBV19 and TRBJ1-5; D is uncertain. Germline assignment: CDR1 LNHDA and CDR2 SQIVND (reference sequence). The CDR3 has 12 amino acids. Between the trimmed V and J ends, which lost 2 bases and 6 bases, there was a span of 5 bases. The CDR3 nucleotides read TGTGCCAGTAGTATATGGGGTCAGCCCCAGCATTTT. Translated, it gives CASSIWGQPQHF.

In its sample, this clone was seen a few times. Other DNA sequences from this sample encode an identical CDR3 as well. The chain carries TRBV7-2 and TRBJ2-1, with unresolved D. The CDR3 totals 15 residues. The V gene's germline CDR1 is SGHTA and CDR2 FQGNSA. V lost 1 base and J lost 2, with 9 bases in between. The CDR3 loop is CASSLGAGPYNEQFF. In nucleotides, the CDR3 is TGTGCCAGCAGCTTAGGGGCCGGGCCCTACAATGAGCAGTTCTTC.

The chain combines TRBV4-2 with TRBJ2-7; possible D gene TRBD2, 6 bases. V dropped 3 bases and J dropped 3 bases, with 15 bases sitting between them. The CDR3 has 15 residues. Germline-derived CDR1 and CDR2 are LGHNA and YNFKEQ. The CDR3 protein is CASSHRYSGNYEQYF. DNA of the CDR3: TGTGCCAGCAGCCACCGCTATAGCGGAAACTACGAGCAGTACTTC.

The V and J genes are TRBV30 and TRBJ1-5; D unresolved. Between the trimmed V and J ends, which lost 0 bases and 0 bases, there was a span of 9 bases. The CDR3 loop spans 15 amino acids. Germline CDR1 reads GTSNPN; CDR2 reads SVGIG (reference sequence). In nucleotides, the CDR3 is TGTGCCTGGAGTGTATCGGCCTATAGCAATCAGCCCCAGCATTTT. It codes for CAWSVSAYSNQPQHF.

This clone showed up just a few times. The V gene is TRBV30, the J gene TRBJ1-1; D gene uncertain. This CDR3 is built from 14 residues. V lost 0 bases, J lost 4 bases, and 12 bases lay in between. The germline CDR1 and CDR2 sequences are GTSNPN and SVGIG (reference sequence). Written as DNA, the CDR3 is TGTGCCTGGAGTGTTATAGGTGGGAGCACTGAAGCTTTCTTT. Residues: CAWSVIGGSTEAFF.

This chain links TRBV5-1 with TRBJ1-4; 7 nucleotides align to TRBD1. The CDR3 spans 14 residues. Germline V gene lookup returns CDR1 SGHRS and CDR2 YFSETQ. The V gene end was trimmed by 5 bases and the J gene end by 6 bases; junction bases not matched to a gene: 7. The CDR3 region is CASSPGTVDEKLFF. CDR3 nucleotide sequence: TGCGCCAGCAGTCCCGGGACAGTGGATGAAAAACTGTTTTTT. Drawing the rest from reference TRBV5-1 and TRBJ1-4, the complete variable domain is KAGVTQTPRYLIKTRGQQVTLSCSPISGHRSVSWYQQTPGQGLQFLFEYFSETQRNKGNFPGRFSGRQFSNSRSEMNVSTLELGDSALYLCASSPGTVDEKLFFGSGTQLSVL.

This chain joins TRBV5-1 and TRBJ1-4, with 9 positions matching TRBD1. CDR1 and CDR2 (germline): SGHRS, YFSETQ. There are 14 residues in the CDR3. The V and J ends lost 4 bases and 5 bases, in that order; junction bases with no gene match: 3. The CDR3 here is CASSLTGGNEKLFF. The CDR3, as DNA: TGCGCCAGCAGCCTGACAGGGGGAAATGAAAAACTGTTTTTT.

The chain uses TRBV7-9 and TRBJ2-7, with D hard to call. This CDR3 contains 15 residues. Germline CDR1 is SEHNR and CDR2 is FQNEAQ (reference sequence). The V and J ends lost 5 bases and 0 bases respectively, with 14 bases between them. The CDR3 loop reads CASSLSAYTSYEQYF. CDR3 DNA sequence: TGTGCCAGCAGCCTCTCGGCGTATACCTCCTACGAGCAGTACTTC.

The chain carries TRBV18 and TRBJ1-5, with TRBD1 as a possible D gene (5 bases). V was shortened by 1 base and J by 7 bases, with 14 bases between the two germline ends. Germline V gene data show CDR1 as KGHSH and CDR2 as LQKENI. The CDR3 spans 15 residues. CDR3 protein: CASSPRQFVGQPQHF. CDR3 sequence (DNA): TGTGCCAGCTCACCACGACAGTTTGTAGGCCAGCCCCAGCATTTT.

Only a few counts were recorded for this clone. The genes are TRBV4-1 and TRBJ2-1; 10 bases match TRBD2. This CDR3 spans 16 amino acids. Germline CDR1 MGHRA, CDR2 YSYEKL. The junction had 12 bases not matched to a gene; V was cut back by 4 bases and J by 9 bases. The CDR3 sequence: CASSPISGRAPGEQFF. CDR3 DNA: TGCGCCAGCAGCCCGATAAGCGGGAGGGCCCCGGGTGAGCAGTTCTTC.

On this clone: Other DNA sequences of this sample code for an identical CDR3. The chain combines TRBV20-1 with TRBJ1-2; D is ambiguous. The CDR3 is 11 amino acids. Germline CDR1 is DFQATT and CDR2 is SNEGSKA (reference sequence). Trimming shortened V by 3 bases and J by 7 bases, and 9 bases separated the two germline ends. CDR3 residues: CSASPGSGYTF. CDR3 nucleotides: TGCAGTGCTAGTCCCGGGTCTGGCTACACCTTC.

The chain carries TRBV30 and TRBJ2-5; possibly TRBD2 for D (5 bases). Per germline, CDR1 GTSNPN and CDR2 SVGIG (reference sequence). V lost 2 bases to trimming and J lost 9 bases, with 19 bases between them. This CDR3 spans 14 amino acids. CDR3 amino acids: CAWSRWESATAQYF. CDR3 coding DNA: TGTGCCTGGAGTAGGTGGGAGTCGGCTACGGCCCAGTACTTC.

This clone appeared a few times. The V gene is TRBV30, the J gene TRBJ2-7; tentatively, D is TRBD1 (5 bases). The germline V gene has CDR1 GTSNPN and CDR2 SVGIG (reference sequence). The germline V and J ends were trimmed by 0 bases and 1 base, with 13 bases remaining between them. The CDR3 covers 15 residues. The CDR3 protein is CAWSVPDSNSYEQYF. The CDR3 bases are TGTGCCTGGAGTGTCCCTGACAGTAATTCCTACGAGCAGTACTTC.

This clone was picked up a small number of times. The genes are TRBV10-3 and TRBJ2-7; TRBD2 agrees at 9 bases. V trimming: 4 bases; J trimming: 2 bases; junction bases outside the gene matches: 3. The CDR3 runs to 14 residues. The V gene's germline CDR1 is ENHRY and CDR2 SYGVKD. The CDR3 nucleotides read TGTGCCATCAGTGTAACTAGCGGGCCCTACGAGCAGTACTTC. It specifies CAISVTSGPYEQYF.

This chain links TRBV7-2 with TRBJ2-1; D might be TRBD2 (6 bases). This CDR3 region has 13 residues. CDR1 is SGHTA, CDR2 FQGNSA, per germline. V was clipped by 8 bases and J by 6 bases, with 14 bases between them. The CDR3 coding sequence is TGTGCCAGCGGTCGTCCCGGGAGCAATGAGCAGTTCTTC. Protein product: CASGRPGSNEQFF.

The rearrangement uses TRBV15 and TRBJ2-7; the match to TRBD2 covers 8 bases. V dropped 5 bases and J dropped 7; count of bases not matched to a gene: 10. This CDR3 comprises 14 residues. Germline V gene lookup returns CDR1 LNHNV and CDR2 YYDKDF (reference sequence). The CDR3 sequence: CATSYGPAGEEQYF. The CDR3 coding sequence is TGTGCCACCAGCTACGGGCCAGCGGGAGAGGAGCAGTACTTC.

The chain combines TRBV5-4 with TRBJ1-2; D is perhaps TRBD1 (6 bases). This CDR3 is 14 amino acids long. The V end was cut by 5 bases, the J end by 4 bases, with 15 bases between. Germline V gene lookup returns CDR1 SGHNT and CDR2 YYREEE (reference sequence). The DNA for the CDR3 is TGTGCCAGCAGTAACAACAGGGAGGGCTATGGCTACACCTTC. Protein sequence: CASSNNREGYGYTF.

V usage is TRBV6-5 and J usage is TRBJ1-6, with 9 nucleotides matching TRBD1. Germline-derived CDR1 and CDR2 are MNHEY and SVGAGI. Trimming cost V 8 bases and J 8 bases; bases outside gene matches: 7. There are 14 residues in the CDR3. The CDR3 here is CASWETGGYSPLHF. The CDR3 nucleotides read TGTGCCAGCTGGGAGACAGGGGGTTATTCACCCCTCCACTTT.

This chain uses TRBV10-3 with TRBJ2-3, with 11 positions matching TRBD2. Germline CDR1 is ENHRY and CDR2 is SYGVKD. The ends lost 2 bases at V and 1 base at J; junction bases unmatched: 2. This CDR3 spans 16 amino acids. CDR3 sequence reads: CAISEGTSGRTDTQYF. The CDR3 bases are TGTGCCATCAGTGAGGGGACTAGCGGACGCACAGATACGCAGTATTTT.

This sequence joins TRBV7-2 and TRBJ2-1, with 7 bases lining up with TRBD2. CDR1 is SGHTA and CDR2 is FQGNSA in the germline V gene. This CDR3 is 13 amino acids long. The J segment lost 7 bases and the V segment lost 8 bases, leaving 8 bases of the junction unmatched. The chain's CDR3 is CASWAGDLNEQFF. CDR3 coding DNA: TGTGCCAGCTGGGCGGGGGACTTGAATGAGCAGTTCTTC.